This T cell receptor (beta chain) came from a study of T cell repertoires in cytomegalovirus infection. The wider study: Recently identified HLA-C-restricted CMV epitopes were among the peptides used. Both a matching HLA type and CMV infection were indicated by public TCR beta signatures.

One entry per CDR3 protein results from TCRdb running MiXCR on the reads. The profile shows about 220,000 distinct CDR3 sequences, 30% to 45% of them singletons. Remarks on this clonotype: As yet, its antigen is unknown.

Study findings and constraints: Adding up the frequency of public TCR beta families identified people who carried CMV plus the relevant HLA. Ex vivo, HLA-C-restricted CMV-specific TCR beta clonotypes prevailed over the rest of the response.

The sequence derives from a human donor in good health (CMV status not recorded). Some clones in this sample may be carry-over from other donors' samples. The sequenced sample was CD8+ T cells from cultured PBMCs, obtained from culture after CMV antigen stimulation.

CDR3 sequence: CATSARTSGGNNEQFF. The DNA of the CDR3 is TGTGCCACCAGTGCTCGGACTAGCGGAGGGAACAATGAGCAGTTCTTC. The chain uses TRBV24-1 and TRBJ2-1, with 10 bases matching TRBD2. CDR1 is KGHDR and CDR2 is SFDVKD in the germline V gene. The CDR3 is 16 amino acids. V shed 5 bases, J shed 5 bases, and the junction held 8 bases outside the gene matches.